The clone carrying this TCR beta chain was seen more than once but under ten times. TCRdb passed the RT-PCR reads through MiXCR, listing each CDR3 protein once. The sample yields roughly 960,000 distinct CDR3 sequences, roughly 18% seen once. This sample is drawn from a study of patients and donors after allogeneic stem cell transplantation. The V and J ends lost 5 bases and 6 bases respectively, with 22 bases between them. Germline loops: CDR1 ENHRY, CDR2 SYGVKD. This CDR3 spans 16 amino acids. The specimen was blood, either unsorted or a sorted T cell fraction (not recorded which). The chain is built from TRBV10-3 and TRBJ1-1; D gene unclear. This receptor was identified in a human donor who was either an allogeneic HSCT recipient or a stem cell or donor lymphocyte infusion donor (not recorded which). It is not recorded whose cells these are; they may come from a transplant donor. This chain's CDR3 is CAISLSGGLEGSEAFF. The CDR3 DNA is TGTGCCATCAGTTTGAGCGGAGGTTTAGAGGGTTCTGAAGCTTTCTTT.